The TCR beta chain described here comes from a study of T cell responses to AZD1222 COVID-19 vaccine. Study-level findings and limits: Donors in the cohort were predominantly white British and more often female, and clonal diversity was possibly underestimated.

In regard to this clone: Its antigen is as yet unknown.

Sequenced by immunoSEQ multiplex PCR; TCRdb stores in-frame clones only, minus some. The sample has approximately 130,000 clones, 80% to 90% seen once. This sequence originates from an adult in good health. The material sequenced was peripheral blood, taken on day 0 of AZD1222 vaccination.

CDR3 residues: CAWSLEGTDTQYF. In DNA form, the CDR3 reads TGTGCCTGGAGTCTCGAAGGCACAGATACGCAGTATTTT. J is TRBJ2-3 and V is TRBV30; no clear D. V lost 2 bases and J lost 1, with 7 bases in between. CDR3 size: 13 residues. Germline V gene data show CDR1 as GTSNPN and CDR2 as SVGIG (reference sequence).